The next 14 T cell receptor beta chains were all read from a single sample in a study of shared clonotypes between healthy human individuals. The assay was immunoSEQ multiplex PCR, and TCRdb's table has in-frame clones only and misses some. This table has a few million clones, 93% appearing once. Naive CD8 cells were CD45RO-negative, positively selected for CCR7, excluding terminally differentiated effector memory CD45RA+ cells. Sequences were obtained from naive CD8+ T cells from PBMCs. The receptors shown here come from a man between 18 and 29 years old in good health. Some clones in this sample may be carry-over from other donors' samples.

The rearrangement links TRBV6-1 to TRBJ2-1, with D unresolved. The CDR3 covers 17 residues. Deletions cut 2 bases from V and 0 bases from J, with 14 bases between. Germline assignment: CDR1 MNHNS and CDR2 SASEGT. CDR3 bases: TGTGCCAGCAGTGAATTTGGGCCGACCAGCTCCTACAATGAGCAGTTCTTC. Encoded protein: CASSEFGPTSSYNEQFF.

The chain is built from TRBV27 and TRBJ2-7; D is unresolved. CDR1 is MNHEY, CDR2 SMNVEV, per germline (reference sequence). The CDR3 has 13 residues. The V gene lost 2 bases and the J gene lost 6 bases, with 11 bases spanning the gap. CDR3 residues: CASSLISRREQYF. CDR3 nucleotides: TGTGCCAGCAGTTTAATCTCAAGGCGCGAGCAGTACTTC.

J is TRBJ2-5 and V is TRBV7-9; no clear D gene. From germline, CDR1 is SEHNR and CDR2 FQNEAQ (reference sequence). The CDR3 is 13 residues long. V lost 2 bases and J 5 bases, leaving 9 bases between the germline ends. CDR3 sequence (DNA): TGTGCCAGCAGCTTAAACCCCAAGGAGACCCAGTACTTC. This translates into CASSLNPKETQYF.

The V and J genes are TRBV28 and TRBJ1-5; D is unresolved. Between the trimmed V and J ends, which lost 5 bases and 5 bases, there was a span of 22 bases. Per germline, CDR1 MDHEN and CDR2 SYDVKM. The CDR3 extends over 17 amino acids. The CDR3 nucleotides are TGTGCCAGCAGTCCTACTCAGGTGGGGATGGAATATCAGCCCCAGCATTTT. This encodes CASSPTQVGMEYQPQHF.

The V and J genes are TRBV5-5 and TRBJ2-3; 11 bases align to TRBD2. Germline CDR1 SGHKS, CDR2 YYEKEE (reference sequence). Losses at the gene ends were 4 bases for V and 4 bases for J; bases not matched to a gene: 8. This CDR3 is 16 amino acids long. The CDR3 is CASSTIAGGHPDTQYF. DNA for the CDR3: TGTGCCAGCAGCACCATAGCGGGAGGGCACCCAGATACGCAGTATTTT.

This clone was seen a single time. The chain has TRBV27 and TRBJ2-7; D may correspond to TRBD1 or TRBD2 (5 bases each). Deletions cut 4 bases from V and 3 bases from J, with 10 bases between. CDR3 length equals 13 residues. Germline V lookup: CDR1 MNHEY, CDR2 SMNVEV (reference sequence). The CDR3 nucleotides read TGTGCCAGCAGTTCCGGGGCCCACTACGAGCAGTACTTC. It specifies CASSSGAHYEQYF.

CDR3 nucleotides: TGTGCCAGCACCCTTTCTTCGGGCGGGAGGTACTCCTACAATGAGCAGTTCTTC. It translates to CASTLSSGGRYSYNEQFF. V is TRBV28 and J is TRBJ2-1, with 8 bases that match TRBD2. This CDR3 has 18 residues. Germline assignment: CDR1 MDHEN and CDR2 SYDVKM. The V gene end was trimmed by 7 bases and the J gene end by 0 bases; junction bases not matched to a gene: 14.

The rearrangement links TRBV28 to TRBJ2-7; D unresolved. The V and J ends lost 5 bases and 4 bases respectively, with 15 bases between them. The germline V gene has CDR1 MDHEN and CDR2 SYDVKM. This CDR3 region has 14 residues. CDR3 sequence: CASSPWVGSYEQYF. The CDR3 nucleotides read TGTGCCAGCAGTCCCTGGGTTGGATCTTACGAGCAGTACTTC.

This clone was recorded once. V gene TRBV5-1 combines with J gene TRBJ2-2; 9 positions agree with TRBD2. J was trimmed by 4 bases and V by 0 bases; bases with no gene match: 4. CDR3 length equals 16 residues. Germline lookup yields CDR1 SGHRS and CDR2 YFSETQ. The CDR3 DNA is TGCGCCAGCAGCTTGGATCCTAGCGGGATCACCGGGGAGCTGTTTTTT. This translates into CASSLDPSGITGELFF.

The J gene is TRBJ2-1, the V gene TRBV30, with a tentative D call TRBD2 (5 bases). This CDR3 is 15 amino acids long. Trimming shortened V by 8 bases and J by 6 bases, and 23 bases separated the two germline ends. The germline V gene has CDR1 GTSNPN and CDR2 SVGIG (reference sequence). DNA for the CDR3: TGTGCCAGATTAGAAAAGGTGGGAGTGGCCAATGAGCAGTTCTTC. Translation gives CARLEKVGVANEQFF.

The chain recombines TRBV13 with TRBJ2-7, with 9 bases identical to TRBD1. CDR3 length: 16 residues. Germline trimming cut 4 bases from V and 8 bases from J; bases unmatched to any gene: 15. Germline V gene lookup returns CDR1 PRHDT and CDR2 FYEKMQ (reference sequence). The CDR3 sequence is CASSSRPGQGVSQQYF. CDR3 nucleotides: TGTGCCAGCAGCTCCCGGCCGGGACAGGGAGTCTCGCAGCAGTACTTC. Full variable domain (outside the CDR3, taken from reference TRBV13 and TRBJ2-7): AAGVIQSPRHLIKEKRETATLKCYPIPRHDTVYWYQQGPGQDPQFLISFYEKMQSDKGSIPDRFSAQQFSDYHSELNMSSLELGDSALYFCASSSRPGQGVSQQYFGPGTRLTVT.

The chain carries TRBV27 and TRBJ2-1, with TRBD2 identical over 14 bases. Germline V gene lookup returns CDR1 MNHEY and CDR2 SMNVEV (reference sequence). V dropped 4 bases and J dropped 7; count of bases not matched to a gene: 12. The CDR3 consists of 18 residues. CDR3 in amino acids: CASSWGTSGRSLGNEQFF. The CDR3 bases are TGTGCCAGCAGTTGGGGGACTAGCGGGAGATCACTGGGGAATGAGCAGTTCTTC.

The chain employs TRBV29-1 and TRBJ2-1; D remains unclear. Trimming shortened V by 7 bases and J by 7 bases, and 14 bases separated the two germline ends. The CDR3 has 12 residues. Looked up from germline, CDR1 is SQVTM and CDR2 is ANQGSEA. The CDR3 nucleotides are TGCAGCGCCAATGGGGAAAGAAATGAGCAGTTCTTC. Amino acid sequence: CSANGERNEQFF.

This chain uses TRBV5-4 with TRBJ2-7; 7 bases are shared with TRBD2. CDR3 length equals 17 residues. V trimming: 0 bases; J trimming: 6 bases; junction bases outside the gene matches: 15. Germline V gene sequence: CDR1 SGHNT, CDR2 YYREEE (reference sequence). The CDR3 spells CASSLAAASGWRVEQYF. CDR3 in DNA: TGTGCCAGCAGCTTGGCCGCGGCTAGCGGTTGGAGGGTCGAGCAGTACTTC.